The source of this T cell receptor beta chain is a study of Graves' ophthalmopathy and Graves' hyperthyroidism. Germline-derived CDR1 and CDR2 are SGDLS and YYNGEE. V dropped 0 bases and J dropped 6 bases, with 13 bases sitting between them. The length of the CDR3 is 15 residues. Amplified material comprised TCR beta CDR3 regions derived from RNA transcripts. After a first-round RT-PCR with HTBI primers, a second-round multiplex PCR was run. TCRdb reanalysed the multiplex PCR reads using MiXCR and keeps one entry per CDR3 protein. The sample has around 670,000 distinct CDR3 sequences, roughly 40% seen once.

Input material: peripheral blood. The TCR was taken from an adult man with Graves' ophthalmopathy. The rearrangement joins TRBV9 to TRBJ1-5; TRBD1 might be the D (6 bases). The CDR3 here is CASSVAPQGGQPQHF. CDR3 DNA: TGTGCCAGCAGCGTAGCGCCACAGGGAGGTCAGCCCCAGCATTTT. Drawing the rest from reference TRBV9 and TRBJ1-5, the complete variable domain is DSGVTQTPKHLITATGQRVTLRCSPRSGDLSVYWYQQSLDQGLQFLIQYYNGEERAKGNILERFSAQQFPDLHSELNLSSLELGDSALYFCASSVAPQGGQPQHFGDGTRLSIL.